This TCR beta chain appears in the sequencing data of a study of blood T cell repertoires in COVID-19. This clone showed up just once. Profiled with immunoSEQ multiplex PCR; TCRdb holds only in-frame clones, not every one. The repertoire holds about 190,000 clones, with roughly four fifths as singletons. The ends lost 5 bases at V and 5 bases at J; junction bases unmatched: 5. CDR3 length: 13 amino acids. From germline, CDR1 is LNHDA and CDR2 SQIVND (reference sequence). The sequenced material came from peripheral blood. The source is a man between 50 and 59 years old who had recovered from COVID-19. The gene calls are TRBV19 and TRBJ2-5; 7 nucleotides agree with TRBD1. CDR3 DNA: TGTGCCAGTAGTTCCGGACAGGTCGAGACCCAGTACTTC. The encoded protein is CASSSGQVETQYF.